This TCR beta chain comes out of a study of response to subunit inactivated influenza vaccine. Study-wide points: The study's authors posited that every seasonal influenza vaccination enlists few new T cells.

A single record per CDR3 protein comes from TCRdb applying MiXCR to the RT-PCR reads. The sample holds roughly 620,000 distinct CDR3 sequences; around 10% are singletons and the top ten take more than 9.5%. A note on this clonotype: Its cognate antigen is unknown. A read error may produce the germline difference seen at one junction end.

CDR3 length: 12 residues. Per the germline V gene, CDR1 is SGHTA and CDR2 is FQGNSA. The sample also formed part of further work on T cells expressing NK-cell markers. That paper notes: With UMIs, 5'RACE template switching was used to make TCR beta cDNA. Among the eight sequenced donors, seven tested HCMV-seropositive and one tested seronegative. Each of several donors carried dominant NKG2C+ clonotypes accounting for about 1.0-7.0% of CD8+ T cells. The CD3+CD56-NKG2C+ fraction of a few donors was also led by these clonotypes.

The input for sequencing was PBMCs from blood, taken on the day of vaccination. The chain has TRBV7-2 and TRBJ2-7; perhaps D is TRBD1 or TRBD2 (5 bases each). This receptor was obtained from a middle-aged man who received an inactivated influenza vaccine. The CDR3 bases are TGTGCCAGCAGCTCCGGGACCGCCCCTTCGGACTTC. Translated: CASSSGTAPSDF.